This T cell receptor beta chain derives from a study of blood T cell repertoires in COVID-19. Study information: The United States, Italy and Spain supplied acute and convalescent COVID-19 samples. T cells, B-cell-depleted T cells, or PBMCs provided the cDNA or gDNA that served as material.

TCRdb keeps only in-frame clones here, not all; method: immunoSEQ multiplex PCR. The table has approximately 140,000 clones, roughly 89% seen once. The sequence came from a woman aged 45 to 65 who had been exposed to COVID-19. The sample taken for sequencing was PBMCs or T cells enriched from blood (not recorded which).

The CDR3 nucleotides read TGTGCCAGCAGCAAGGGGGCCTCGAACACTGAAGCTTTCTTT. Its protein product is CASSKGASNTEAFF. The chain combines TRBV6-5 with TRBJ1-1; 7 bases match TRBD1. CDR1 MNHEY and CDR2 SVGAGI come from the germline V gene. V shed 6 bases, J shed 1 base, and the junction held 5 bases outside the gene matches. The CDR3 covers 14 residues.